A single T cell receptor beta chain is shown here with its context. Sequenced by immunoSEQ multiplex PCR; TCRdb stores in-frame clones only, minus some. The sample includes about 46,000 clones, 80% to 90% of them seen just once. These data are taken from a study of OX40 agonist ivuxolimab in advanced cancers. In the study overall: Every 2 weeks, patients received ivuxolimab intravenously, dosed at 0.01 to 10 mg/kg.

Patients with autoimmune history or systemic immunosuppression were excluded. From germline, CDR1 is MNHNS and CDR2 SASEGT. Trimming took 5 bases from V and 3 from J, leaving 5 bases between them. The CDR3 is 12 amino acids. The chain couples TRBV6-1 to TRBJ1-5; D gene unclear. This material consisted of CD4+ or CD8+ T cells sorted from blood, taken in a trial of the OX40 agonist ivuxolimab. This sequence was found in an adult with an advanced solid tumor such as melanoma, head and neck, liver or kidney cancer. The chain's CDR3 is CASSSLNQPQHF. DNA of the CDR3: TGTGCCAGCAGTTCCCTCAATCAGCCCCAGCATTTT.